The TCR beta chain under discussion was sequenced for a study of response to subunit inactivated influenza vaccine. Study observations and caveats: A suggestion made by the authors is that each seasonal influenza vaccination recruits few new T cells.

This clonotype occurred a few times. What it binds is not known. TCRdb called the RT-PCR reads again in MiXCR, with one record for every CDR3 protein. The repertoire holds approximately 490,000 distinct CDR3 sequences, with approximately 7.3% as singletons. The material sequenced was PBMCs from blood, taken less than 30 months after vaccination. The TCR comes from a man aged 45-69 years who received an inactivated influenza vaccine.

DNA for the CDR3: TGTGCCAGTCTAGACATTCGCCACCCCTACGAGCAGTACTTC. This gives the protein CASLDIRHPYEQYF. V gene TRBV19 combines with J gene TRBJ2-7; D gene unclear. CDR1 is LNHDA and CDR2 is SQIVND in the germline V gene (reference sequence). The CDR3 totals 14 residues. With 8 bases removed from V and 2 bases from J, the gap between germline ends came to 16 bases.